This T cell receptor (beta chain) was found in a study of T cells after yellow fever vaccination. The study, taken as a whole, reports: FACS-sorted repertoires might harbor abundant contaminating clonotypes from the bulk population. Post-booster reappearance was seen for most primary-vaccination clones (about 95% CD4, 75% to 90% CD8).

The CDR3 consists of 15 residues. V was clipped by 6 bases and J by 7 bases; unmatched bases: 7. Germline CDR1 and CDR2: MNHEY and SVGAGI. This clonotype was counted at least ten times. The antigen remains unidentified. Researchers made TCR cDNA using 5'RACE template switching, and this step added a universal primer site and UMIs. TCRdb reprocessed the 5' RACE reads with MiXCR, giving one entry per CDR3 protein. The data hold 500,000 to 550,000 distinct CDR3 sequences, with just over 20% observed a single time. Here the sequenced sample was PBMCs, taken around 3 weeks after the first yellow fever vaccination. The chain uses TRBV6-5 and TRBJ2-2; 11 bases are a match to TRBD2. This clonotype originated in a man aged 18-30 years who received the YFV17D yellow fever vaccine. The CDR3 region has the DNA TGTGCCAGCAGGCTTACTAGCGGGGGAGTCGGGGAGCTGTTTTTT. Protein: CASRLTSGGVGELFF.